Shown below are 18 T cell receptor beta chains from a single sample sequenced in a study of T cell changes during pregnancy in multiple sclerosis. The data were produced by immunoSEQ multiplex PCR, yet TCRdb's version contains in-frame clones alone and is incomplete. Among around 34,000 clones, 90% were seen once, and the ten largest hold around 13%. The sequencing here drew on CD8+ T cells from peripheral blood mononuclear cells, taken in the first trimester of pregnancy. These receptors were taken from a female donor with multiple sclerosis, enrolled in a pregnancy study.

V is TRBV11-2 and J is TRBJ2-1; D gene uncertain. The V and J ends lost 6 bases and 1 base respectively, with 7 bases between them. The length of the CDR3 is 13 residues. Germline CDR1 and CDR2: SGHAT and FQNNGV. Written as DNA, the CDR3 is TGTGCCAGCAGGCCCGGGTCCTACAATGAGCAGTTCTTC. It codes for CASRPGSYNEQFF. Looking up the rest from reference TRBV11-2 and TRBJ2-1 gives the full variable domain: EAGVAQSPRYKIIEKRQSVAFWCNPISGHATLYWYQQILGQGPKLLIQFQNNGVVDDSQLPKDRFSAERLKGVDSTLKIQPAKLEDSAVYLCASRPGSYNEQFFGPGTRLTVL.

V is TRBV6-4 and J is TRBJ1-1; D is perhaps TRBD1 (5 bases). Germline loops: CDR1 MRHNA, CDR2 SNTAGT. V dropped 9 bases and J dropped 12 bases, with 11 bases sitting between them. There are 9 residues in the CDR3. CDR3 amino acids: CARGVRSFF. The CDR3 DNA reads TGTGCCAGAGGGGTTAGGTCTTTCTTT.

V and J are TRBV27 and TRBJ2-5, with TRBD1 matching over 10 bases. V shed 4 bases and J 3 bases; nucleotides not matched to a gene: 2. The CDR3 covers 14 residues. The germline V gene has CDR1 MNHEY and CDR2 SMNVEV (reference sequence). DNA for the CDR3: TGTGCCAGCAGTTGGGACAGGGGAGAAGAGACCCAGTACTTC. It encodes CASSWDRGEETQYF.

This clone was detected only once. The CDR3 sequence: CASSLRDRGPGEQYF. In DNA, the CDR3 is TGTGCCAGCAGCCTCCGGGACAGGGGCCCGGGAGAGCAGTACTTC. The gene calls are TRBV7-9 and TRBJ2-7; 10 bases fit TRBD1. Germline trimming cut 5 bases from V and 7 bases from J; bases unmatched to any gene: 11. Per germline, CDR1 SEHNR and CDR2 FQNEAQ (reference sequence). There are 15 residues in the CDR3.

The rearrangement links TRBV4-1 to TRBJ2-6; maybe TRBD1 (5 bases). CDR1 is MGHRA, CDR2 YSYEKL, per germline. V lost 3 bases to trimming and J lost 0 bases, with 12 bases between them. The CDR3 contains 17 residues. Written as DNA, the CDR3 is TGCGCCAGCAGCCACCCCCGACAGTCCTCTGGGGCCAACGTCCTGACTTTC. Protein: CASSHPRQSSGANVLTF.

The gene calls are TRBV5-6 and TRBJ2-7; D gene uncertain. The CDR3 covers 14 residues. Trimming stripped 4 bases from V and 2 bases from J, with 13 bases between. Germline V gene lookup returns CDR1 SGHDT and CDR2 YYEEEE. The CDR3 sequence is CASSHLETPYEQYF. CDR3 sequence (DNA): TGTGCCAGCAGCCACCTAGAGACCCCCTACGAGCAGTACTTC.

The chain joins TRBV19 to TRBJ2-3; no reliable D call. V was trimmed by 5 bases and J by 6 bases, leaving 12 bases between them. The CDR3 has 13 residues. The germline gives CDR1 LNHDA, CDR2 SQIVND (reference sequence). Here the CDR3 DNA reads TGTGCCAGTAGTTTCTCTACCGCGGATACGCAGTATTTT. This gives the protein CASSFSTADTQYF.

The V and J genes are TRBV30 and TRBJ2-1; a possible D gene is TRBD2 (6 bases). This CDR3 has 13 amino acids. Trimming pared 7 bases from V and 8 bases from J, leaving 18 bases between. CDR1 is GTSNPN, CDR2 SVGIG, per germline (reference sequence). CDR3 loop: CASTSGGWYEQFF. CDR3 nucleotide sequence: TGTGCCTCGACTAGTGGGGGTTGGTATGAGCAGTTCTTC.

The gene calls are TRBV2 and TRBJ2-3; D call uncertain. CDR3 length: 14 residues. The V gene's germline CDR1 is SNHLY and CDR2 FYNNEI. V shed 9 bases and J shed 1 base, with 14 bases lying between them. CDR3 nucleotide sequence: TGTGCCAGGGGCCATGCGAGTGGCACAGATACGCAGTATTTT. It encodes CARGHASGTDTQYF.

The J gene is TRBJ1-1, the V gene TRBV28, with D possibly matching TRBD1 (5 bases). Per germline, CDR1 MDHEN and CDR2 SYDVKM. V was cut by 4 bases and J by 1 base, with 13 bases left in between. This CDR3 is 15 amino acids long. CDR3 DNA sequence: TGTGCCAGCAGTTCCCGGTTAAGGGGGAACACTGAAGCTTTCTTT. It encodes CASSSRLRGNTEAFF. Combining the CDR3 with reference TRBV28 and TRBJ1-1 gives the whole variable domain DVKVTQSSRYLVKRTGEKVFLECVQDMDHENMFWYRQDPGLGLRLIYFSYDVKMKEKGDIPEGYSVSREKKERFSLILESASTNQTSMYLCASSSRLRGNTEAFFGQGTRLTVV.

This clone was observed once. One end of the junction does not line up with germline, which may come from a read error. The gene calls are TRBV13 and TRBJ2-7; 7 bases align to TRBD2. Germline V lookup: CDR1 PRHDT, CDR2 FYEKMQ (reference sequence). The CDR3 runs to 13 residues. CDR3 DNA sequence: TGTGCCAGCAGCTCAGACGGGTTCTGGGAGGGGAACTTC. Protein product: CASSSDGFWEGNF.

The chain has TRBV9 and TRBJ2-5; D is ambiguous. CDR3 length equals 12 residues. Deletions cut 3 bases from V and 5 bases from J, with 8 bases between. The germline CDR1 and CDR2 sequences are SGDLS and YYNGEE. The CDR3 protein is CASSGPGETQYF. The CDR3 DNA reads as TGTGCCAGCAGCGGACCCGGGGAGACCCAGTACTTC. Full variable domain (remainder filled in from reference TRBV9 and TRBJ2-5): DSGVTQTPKHLITATGQRVTLRCSPRSGDLSVYWYQQSLDQGLQFLIQYYNGEERAKGNILERFSAQQFPDLHSELNLSSLELGDSALYFCASSGPGETQYFGPGTRLLVL.

The chain has TRBV7-8 and TRBJ2-1; 7 bases line up with TRBD2. V was clipped by 0 bases and J by 5 bases; unmatched bases: 7. Germline V lookup: CDR1 SGHVS, CDR2 FQNEAQ. The CDR3 spans 16 residues. In nucleotides, the CDR3 is TGTGCCAGCAGCTTAGCTCCGGGAGGATTTAACAATGAGCAGTTCTTC. Encoded protein: CASSLAPGGFNNEQFF.

The rearrangement joins TRBV10-3 to TRBJ1-1; no definite D call. Trimming shortened V by 5 bases and J by 8 bases, and 12 bases separated the two germline ends. Germline CDR1 and CDR2: ENHRY and SYGVKD. CDR3 length equals 12 residues. The chain's CDR3 is CAISFNSVEAFF. The CDR3 coding sequence is TGTGCCATCAGTTTTAACAGTGTCGAAGCTTTCTTT.

The CDR3 DNA sequence: TGTGCCAGCACATCAGGAGCTTTCTTT. Translated: CASTSGAFF. This chain connects TRBV9 to TRBJ1-1; D unresolved. Germline CDR1 and CDR2: SGDLS and YYNGEE. V lost 6 bases and J lost 10, with 7 bases in between. CDR3 length: 9 residues.

The CDR3 bases are TGTGCCAGCAGCAAAGAGGGTAATGAGCAGTTCTTC. It specifies CASSKEGNEQFF. The chain couples TRBV7-3 to TRBJ2-1; a weak D match, TRBD2 (5 bases). The CDR3 is 12 residues long. With 5 bases removed from V and 7 bases from J, the gap between germline ends came to 9 bases. The V gene's germline CDR1 is SGHTA and CDR2 FQGTGA.

The chain uses TRBV6-6 and TRBJ2-5; no clear D gene. Germline CDR1 is MNHNY and CDR2 is SVGAGI (reference sequence). The CDR3 length is 13 residues. Trimming pared 4 bases from V and 2 bases from J, leaving 8 bases between. The DNA of the CDR3 is TGTGCCAGCAGTTCATCCCCACAAGAGACCCAGTACTTC. It specifies CASSSSPQETQYF.

Within the sample, this clone is medium-sized (0.01 to 0.1%). The V and J genes are TRBV5-4 and TRBJ2-1; 9 positions match TRBD2. The V gene's germline CDR1 is SGHNT and CDR2 YYREEE (reference sequence). This CDR3 spans 14 amino acids. The ends lost 1 base at V and 4 bases at J; junction bases unmatched: 0. The chain's CDR3 is CASSLLAGYNEQFF. The CDR3 coding sequence is TGTGCCAGCAGCTTGCTAGCGGGGTACAATGAGCAGTTCTTC.